A selection of T cell receptor beta chains follows, all from one sample in a study of blood T cells in healthy people across ages. TCRdb ran MiXCR on the 5' RACE reads and lists one entry per CDR3 protein. This table holds about 1.6 million distinct CDR3 sequences, roughly 32% found once. Specimen: blood. The receptors originated from a woman aged 25-40 years in good health. The CDR3 runs from the conserved cysteine through the conserved F or W. Fields, in order: V gene, clone size, J gene, D gene, CDR3 protein, CDR3 DNA. The D gene is left open where the match is weak. Expanded clones are given a class, and other clones once, few, many or no size at all.

V: TRBV13
size: -
J: TRBJ2-3
D: -
CDR3: CASSLARRNTQYF
DNA: TGTGCCAGCAGCTTAGCTAGGCGTAATACGCAGTATTTT

V: TRBV2
size: -
J: TRBJ1-1
D: TRBD1
CDR3: CASRVLQGPSTEAFF
DNA: TGTGCCAGCAGAGTCCTACAGGGGCCCTCCACTGAAGCTTTCTTT

V: TRBV3-1
size: many
J: TRBJ2-7
D: -
CDR3: CASSPPTPSDEQYF
DNA: TGTGCCAGCAGCCCACCGACCCCCTCGGACGAGCAGTACTTC

V: TRBV5-1
size: -
J: TRBJ2-5
D: -
CDR3: CASSSGLTGQQETQYF
DNA: TGCGCCAGCAGCTCGGGTTTGACCGGGCAGCAAGAGACCCAGTACTTC

V: TRBV29-1
size: many
J: TRBJ2-7
D: -
CDR3: CSVALGGEREQYF
DNA: TGCAGCGTTGCCTTGGGCGGGGAACGAGAGCAGTACTTC

V: TRBV28
size: -
J: TRBJ1-2
D: TRBD1
CDR3: CASSTPPGQGHGYTF
DNA: TGTGCCAGCAGTACACCTCCGGGACAGGGCCATGGCTACACCTTC

V: TRBV5-1
size: many
J: TRBJ2-7
D: TRBD1
CDR3: CASTPRTGAYEQYF
DNA: TGCGCCAGCACGCCCCGGACAGGGGCCTACGAGCAGTACTTC

V: TRBV20-1
size: few
J: TRBJ2-7
D: TRBD1
CDR3: CSATETGVRNEQYF
DNA: TGCAGTGCTACCGAGACAGGGGTCCGGAACGAGCAGTACTTC

V: TRBV29-1
size: few
J: TRBJ2-7
D: TRBD2
CDR3: CSVEDGAALAGGVYEQYF
DNA: TGCAGCGTTGAAGATGGGGCTGCTCTAGCGGGGGGAGTCTACGAGCAGTACTTC

V: TRBV28
size: -
J: TRBJ1-6
D: -
CDR3: CASSLTDGNSPLHF
DNA: TGTGCCAGCAGTTTAACGGACGGTAATTCACCCCTCCACTTT

V: TRBV6-5
size: few
J: TRBJ2-3
D: TRBD2
CDR3: CASSWERGERTDTQYF
DNA: TGTGCCAGCAGTTGGGAGCGGGGGGAACGCACAGATACGCAGTATTTT

V: TRBV20-1
size: -
J: TRBJ2-2
D: TRBD1
CDR3: CSARRLGQGAPGNTGELFF
DNA: TGCAGTGCTAGACGCTTAGGACAGGGGGCGCCGGGGAACACCGGGGAGCTGTTTTTT

V: TRBV3-1
size: few
J: TRBJ2-7
D: TRBD1
CDR3: CASSQDWGQLGEQYF
DNA: TGTGCCAGCAGCCAAGATTGGGGACAGCTTGGCGAGCAGTACTTC

V: TRBV7-2
size: -
J: TRBJ2-3
D: -
CDR3: CASSSEGTPISDTQYF
DNA: TGTGCCAGCAGCTCCGAGGGTACACCCATTTCGGATACGCAGTATTTT

V: TRBV5-1
size: few
J: TRBJ2-7
D: -
CDR3: CASSSSPGYEQYF
DNA: TGCGCCAGCAGCTCCTCTCCCGGCTACGAGCAGTACTTC

V: TRBV5-1
size: few
J: TRBJ2-1
D: TRBD2
CDR3: CASSRTSGGSLEQFF
DNA: TGCGCCAGCAGCCGAACTAGCGGGGGGTCTCTGGAGCAGTTCTTC

V: TRBV7-2
size: -
J: TRBJ1-6
D: -
CDR3: CASRPHGDSYNSPLHF
DNA: TGTGCCAGCAGACCTCACGGCGACTCCTATAATTCACCCCTCCACTTT

V: TRBV9
size: few
J: TRBJ2-1
D: TRBD2
CDR3: CASSPKRGSNEQFF
DNA: TGTGCCAGCAGCCCTAAGCGGGGCAGCAATGAGCAGTTCTTC

V: TRBV9
size: many
J: TRBJ2-7
D: -
CDR3: CASSVGSKDGEQYF
DNA: TGTGCCAGCAGCGTAGGGTCCAAGGATGGCGAGCAGTACTTC

V: TRBV20-1
size: -
J: TRBJ2-1
D: TRBD1
CDR3: CSARDGRGRVDEQFF
DNA: TGCAGTGCTAGAGATGGAAGGGGGCGCGTAGATGAGCAGTTCTTC

V: TRBV28
size: -
J: TRBJ1-4
D: TRBD1
CDR3: CASSLSLGGQVNGKLFF
DNA: TGTGCCAGCAGTTTATCCCTAGGGGGACAGGTTAATGGAAAACTGTTTTTT

V: TRBV12-3/TRBV12-4
size: few
J: TRBJ2-3
D: -
CDR3: CASCCRSGLTDTQYF
DNA: TGTGCCAGCTGCTGTAGGTCAGGCCTCACAGATACGCAGTATTTT

V: TRBV7-3
size: -
J: TRBJ1-2
D: -
CDR3: CASSQEPGSNYGYTF
DNA: TGTGCCAGTAGCCAGGAACCCGGTTCGAACTATGGCTACACCTTC

V: TRBV7-9
size: -
J: TRBJ1-5
D: -
CDR3: CASSLGLGGYQPQHF
DNA: TGTGCCAGCAGCTTAGGTCTTGGCGGCTATCAGCCCCAGCATTTT

V: TRBV5-1
size: -
J: TRBJ2-7
D: TRBD1
CDR3: CASSIRTGDGEQYF
DNA: TGCGCCAGCAGCATACGGACAGGGGACGGCGAGCAGTACTTC

V: TRBV5-1
size: few
J: TRBJ1-2
D: -
CDR3: CASSLVLRVGANYGYTF
DNA: TGCGCCAGCAGCTTGGTGTTGAGGGTAGGAGCTAACTATGGCTACACCTTC

V: TRBV10-3
size: -
J: TRBJ2-1
D: -
CDR3: CAITKGLNNEQFF
DNA: TGTGCCATCACCAAGGGACTCAACAATGAGCAGTTCTTC

V: TRBV28
size: once
J: TRBJ2-4
D: TRBD2
CDR3: CASSLRTSVSKNIQYF
DNA: TGTGCCAGCAGTTTGAGGACTAGCGTATCCAAAAACATTCAGTACTTC

V: TRBV12-3/TRBV12-4
size: few
J: TRBJ2-3
D: -
CDR3: CASSLSVKDTQYF
DNA: TGTGCCAGCAGTTTATCAGTCAAAGATACGCAGTATTTT

V: TRBV4-1
size: -
J: TRBJ2-5
D: -
CDR3: CASSQGTSKRQETQYF
DNA: TGCGCCAGCAGCCAAGGAACGTCAAAGCGGCAAGAGACCCAGTACTTC

V: TRBV28
size: few
J: TRBJ2-1
D: -
CDR3: CASSLGWAGRYDNEQFF
DNA: TGTGCCAGCAGTTTGGGGTGGGCGGGGCGGTACGACAATGAGCAGTTCTTC

V: TRBV20-1
size: -
J: TRBJ2-7
D: TRBD2
CDR3: CSARDRQGLAYNEQYF
DNA: TGCAGTGCTAGAGATCGGCAGGGACTAGCCTACAATGAGCAGTACTTC

V: TRBV6-5
size: few
J: TRBJ2-7
D: TRBD2
CDR3: CASSYTVAGGREQYF
DNA: TGTGCCAGCAGTTACACGGTAGCGGGAGGGCGTGAGCAGTACTTC

V: TRBV4-2
size: -
J: TRBJ2-1
D: TRBD2
CDR3: CASSQAGGVDEQFF
DNA: TGTGCCAGCAGCCAAGCGGGGGGGGTGGATGAGCAGTTCTTC

V: TRBV6-2/TRBV6-3
size: -
J: TRBJ2-7
D: -
CDR3: CASSDWGPYNEQYF
DNA: TGTGCCAGCAGCGATTGGGGCCCCTACAATGAGCAGTACTTC

V: TRBV28
size: -
J: TRBJ2-7
D: TRBD1
CDR3: CASSFNEGARKGEQYF
DNA: TGTGCCAGCAGTTTTAACGAGGGGGCGCGAAAAGGGGAGCAGTACTTC